These 2 T cell receptor beta chains were sequenced from one sample in a study of cytomegalovirus exposure and HLA in healthy donors. Primers included in the PCR were 60 Vbeta and 13 Jbeta primers. Assay: immunoSEQ multiplex PCR; the TCRdb copy retains only in-frame clones and omits some. This sample's clone table lists tens of thousands of clones. Sequenced input: PBMCs. The receptors were gathered from a man aged 50 to 59 in good health and CMV-seropositive.

This chain uses TRBV5-1 with TRBJ2-1; D may be TRBD2 (6 bases). The V gene lost 4 bases and the J gene lost 0 bases, with 11 bases spanning the gap. CDR3 length equals 15 residues. CDR1 SGHRS and CDR2 YFSETQ come from the germline V gene. This CDR3 is CASSLGSGSYNEQFF. In nucleotides, the CDR3 is TGCGCCAGCAGCCTAGGTAGCGGCTCCTACAATGAGCAGTTCTTC.

This sequence joins TRBV9 and TRBJ2-3, with 11 bases identical to TRBD2. The CDR3 covers 16 residues. After removal of 3 bases from V and 2 bases from J, the junction contained 5 bases not matched to a gene. Germline lookup yields CDR1 SGDLS and CDR2 YYNGEE. The CDR3 reads CASSGLAGGPTDTQYF. The CDR3 DNA follows: TGTGCCAGCAGCGGCCTAGCGGGAGGTCCCACAGATACGCAGTATTTT.